The 25 T cell receptor beta chains listed next were all sequenced from one sample in a study of response to subunit inactivated influenza vaccine (dated by TCRdb to between 2018 and 2020). Preparation of the library involved RT-PCR. The reads were generated on an Illumina HiSeq 2500. Through fastp at Q25 and MiXCR, TCRdb rebuilt clones from the public reads, retaining in-frame beta chains. Each CDR3 protein gets just one entry, which takes the most common genes and DNA from the rows behind it. Recorded for this sample are 290,000 or so distinct CDR3 sequences; roughly 22% of them occurred a single time. The ten largest clones take up about 9.4% of the sample. The material sequenced was PBMCs from blood, taken approximately 22 months after vaccination. These receptors all come from a man aged 45 to 70 who received an inactivated influenza vaccine. Donor details come from another sample of the same person, matched by shared clones.

This clonotype was observed a handful of times. The V and J genes are TRBV5-5 and TRBJ2-5, with D maybe TRBD2 (6 bases). The CDR3 has 15 amino acids. Trimming cost V 6 bases and J 5 bases, with 20 bases left between them. CDR1 SGHKS and CDR2 YYEKEE come from the germline V gene (reference sequence). The CDR3 loop reads CASTFGSSTAETQYF. Here the CDR3 DNA reads TGTGCCAGCACCTTCGGGAGTTCAACGGCGGAGACCCAGTACTTC.

J is TRBJ2-7 and V is TRBV6-1, with TRBD1 matching 9 bases. This CDR3 has 13 residues. Trimming took 5 bases from V and 3 from J; bases not matched to a gene: 2. The germline V gene has CDR1 MNHNS and CDR2 SASEGT. CDR3 coding DNA: TGTGCCAGCAGTCTGGACAGGGGCTACGAGCAGTACTTC. It translates to CASSLDRGYEQYF.

The rearrangement uses TRBV28 and TRBJ1-2; 10 nucleotides agree with TRBD1. V dropped 1 base and J dropped 3; count of bases not matched to a gene: 5. CDR1 MDHEN and CDR2 SYDVKM come from the germline V gene. The CDR3 consists of 16 residues. In DNA, the CDR3 is TGTGCCAGCAGTTTATACAAGACAGGGGGCCACTATGGCTACACCTTC. As protein: CASSLYKTGGHYGYTF.

This clonotype was observed a handful of times. The genes are TRBV29-1 and TRBJ1-1; TRBD1 is a possible D gene (5 bases). Trimming cost V 4 bases and J 5 bases, with 8 bases left between them. The CDR3 runs 11 residues. From germline, CDR1 is SQVTM and CDR2 ANQGSEA. CDR3 in amino acids: CSVVRGTEAFF. CDR3 DNA sequence: TGCAGCGTTGTCCGGGGGACTGAAGCTTTCTTT.

This chain links TRBV6-1 with TRBJ1-5; TRBD1 might be the D (6 bases). CDR1 is MNHNS and CDR2 is SASEGT in the germline V gene. V was cut by 5 bases and J by 6 bases, with 17 bases left in between. The CDR3 covers 15 residues. CDR3 region: CASSPATGRSQPQHF. CDR3 in DNA: TGTGCCAGCAGTCCCGCCACAGGGAGGAGTCAGCCCCAGCATTTT.

This clonotype was counted between two and nine times. The chain is built from TRBV12-3 or TRBV12-4 and TRBJ1-4; 10 positions agree with TRBD1. The CDR3 spans 18 residues. The V gene end was trimmed by 4 bases and the J gene end by 7 bases; junction bases not matched to a gene: 15. In DNA, the CDR3 is TGTGCCAGCAGTTCACCGGGGACAGGGGTCCCTTCTAGTGAAAAACTGTTTTTT. Translation gives CASSSPGTGVPSSEKLFF.

Points on this clonotype: One end of the junction fails to match germline, which may point to a read error. The chain links TRBV7-8 to TRBJ1-2; D may be TRBD1 (6 bases). In germline, CDR1 is SGHVS, CDR2 FQNEAQ. The CDR3 loop spans 15 amino acids. The CDR3 spells CAGSFGDIANYGYTF. CDR3 sequence (DNA): TGTGCCGGCAGCTTTGGGGACATCGCTAACTATGGCTACACCTTC.

The V and J genes are TRBV29-1 and TRBJ2-1, with 8 positions matching TRBD1. The junction had 11 bases not matched to a gene; V was cut back by 8 bases and J by 5 bases. Germline CDR1 is SQVTM and CDR2 is ANQGSEA. This CDR3 has 14 residues. CDR3 sequence: CSSGAGGPNNEQFF. In DNA form, the CDR3 reads TGCAGCTCCGGGGCAGGGGGCCCGAACAATGAGCAGTTCTTC.

The chain carries TRBV7-2 and TRBJ1-1; no clear D. Germline CDR1 is SGHTA and CDR2 is FQGNSA. CDR3 size: 17 residues. Deletions cut 1 base from V and 1 base from J, with 16 bases between. CDR3 residues: CASSLVVLSPANTEAFF. In nucleotides, the CDR3 is TGTGCCAGCAGCTTAGTCGTTTTGTCCCCCGCGAACACTGAAGCTTTCTTT.

This chain connects TRBV7-2 to TRBJ2-1; 7 bases line up with TRBD2. The CDR3 has 13 residues. Germline V gene sequence: CDR1 SGHTA, CDR2 FQGNSA. The junction had 6 bases not matched to a gene; V was cut back by 5 bases and J by 8 bases. CDR3 DNA sequence: TGTGCCAGCAGCCCCCGGGGGGATCATGAGCAGTTCTTC. Translating gives CASSPRGDHEQFF.

The V gene is TRBV6-5, the J gene TRBJ2-3; D not certain. CDR3 length equals 17 residues. V lost 0 bases to trimming and J lost 0 bases, with 13 bases between them. CDR1 MNHEY and CDR2 SVGAGI come from the germline V gene. The DNA of the CDR3 is TGTGCCAGCAGTTACTCGCTGCGAGCAGCTAGCACAGATACGCAGTATTTT. Protein: CASSYSLRAASTDTQYF.

This clonotype has a count of ten or more. The chain is built from TRBV18 and TRBJ1-5; tentative D call: TRBD1 (6 bases). The CDR3 covers 15 residues. Deletions cut 1 base from V and 1 base from J, with 8 bases between. Germline assignment: CDR1 KGHSH and CDR2 LQKENI. The CDR3 region is CASSPQGESNQPQHF. CDR3 coding DNA: TGTGCCAGCTCACCACAGGGGGAGAGCAATCAGCCCCAGCATTTT.

In this sample, this clonotype turned up a few times. The chain carries TRBV6-5 and TRBJ1-1; the match to TRBD1 covers 7 bases. Trimming cost V 2 bases and J 0 bases; bases outside gene matches: 3. Germline V gene sequence: CDR1 MNHEY, CDR2 SVGAGI. The CDR3 runs to 15 residues. CDR3 sequence reads: CASSYLQGMNTEAFF. Written as DNA, the CDR3 is TGTGCCAGCAGTTACCTACAGGGGATGAACACTGAAGCTTTCTTT.

This chain uses TRBV20-1 with TRBJ2-1; a weak D match, TRBD2 (6 bases). The CDR3 consists of 16 residues. CDR1 DFQATT and CDR2 SNEGSKA come from the germline V gene (reference sequence). V dropped 5 bases and J dropped 4 bases, with 21 bases sitting between them. The chain's CDR3 is CSASVRGSGAYNEQFF. CDR3 DNA sequence: TGCAGTGCTTCGGTCCGGGGGAGTGGGGCTTACAATGAGCAGTTCTTC.

This chain uses TRBV4-1 with TRBJ2-1, with unresolved D. Germline CDR1 MGHRA, CDR2 YSYEKL. Trimming took 1 base from V and 4 from J, leaving 11 bases between them. This CDR3 is built from 15 residues. CDR3 loop: CASSQGSTAYNEQFF. The CDR3 nucleotides are TGCGCCAGCAGCCAAGGGTCCACAGCGTACAATGAGCAGTTCTTC.

This clonotype was recorded a few times. The chain links TRBV18 to TRBJ2-7; TRBD1 matches at 8 bases. The junction had 6 bases not matched to a gene; V was cut back by 3 bases and J by 5 bases. The germline CDR1 and CDR2 sequences are KGHSH and LQKENI. This CDR3 spans 14 amino acids. CDR3 sequence (DNA): TGTGCCAGCTCACCCGTCGGACAGGGCCACGAGCAGTACTTC. Its translation: CASSPVGQGHEQYF.

V gene TRBV6-1 combines with J gene TRBJ2-4; 7 bases agree with TRBD1. CDR1 MNHNS and CDR2 SASEGT come from the germline V gene. CDR3 length equals 13 residues. The ends lost 5 bases at V and 5 bases at J; junction bases unmatched: 3. The DNA for the CDR3 is TGTGCCAGCAGTAGGGACAGACAAAACATTCAGTACTTC. This sequence encodes CASSRDRQNIQYF.

The CDR3 sequence is CASSQALSVQPQHF. The CDR3 nucleotides read TGCGCCAGCAGCCAAGCCCTATCGGTTCAGCCCCAGCATTTT. The chain carries TRBV4-3 and TRBJ1-5; D is undetermined. This CDR3 has 14 amino acids. V dropped 1 base and J dropped 6 bases, with 10 bases sitting between them. Germline lookup yields CDR1 LGHNA and CDR2 YSLEER.

This chain joins TRBV3-1 and TRBJ1-2, with D possibly matching TRBD1 (6 bases). The germline gives CDR1 LGHDT, CDR2 YNNKEL (reference sequence). The CDR3 is 15 amino acids. With 3 bases removed from V and 8 bases from J, the gap between germline ends came to 19 bases. CDR3 protein: CASSQGTGSWQGYTF. CDR3 DNA: TGTGCCAGCAGCCAGGGTACAGGGAGTTGGCAAGGCTACACCTTC.

J is TRBJ1-3 and V is TRBV4-1; unclear D gene. The V and J ends lost 3 bases and 0 bases respectively, with 12 bases between them. Germline CDR1 MGHRA, CDR2 YSYEKL. This CDR3 is built from 16 residues. The CDR3 nucleotides read TGCGCCAGCAGCCAGGTGCCGGGAGTCTCTGGAAACACCATATATTTT. Residues: CASSQVPGVSGNTIYF.

The rearrangement uses TRBV24-1 and TRBJ2-1, with 16 bases that match TRBD2. The CDR3 runs 19 residues. Germline assignment: CDR1 KGHDR and CDR2 SFDVKD. Unmatched junction bases numbered 3, after V lost 0 bases and J lost 2 bases. The CDR3 nucleotides read TGTGCCACCAGTGATTTGGGGACTAGCGGGAGGGCCCCCTACAATGAGCAGTTCTTC. Translated: CATSDLGTSGRAPYNEQFF.

The V gene is TRBV29-1, the J gene TRBJ1-5; D gene unclear. With 4 bases removed from V and 0 bases from J, the gap between germline ends came to 13 bases. Germline V gene data show CDR1 as SQVTM and CDR2 as ANQGSEA. The CDR3 runs to 15 residues. The CDR3 sequence is CSVVTDAYSNQPQHF. The CDR3 region has the DNA TGCAGCGTTGTTACTGACGCGTATAGCAATCAGCCCCAGCATTTT.

The V call is TRBV7-8, the J call TRBJ2-1; tentative D call: TRBD1 (5 bases). Germline CDR1 is SGHVS and CDR2 is FQNEAQ. The CDR3 is 14 amino acids. V was clipped by 2 bases and J by 8 bases, with 13 bases between them. The CDR3 spells CASSLPGIQDEQFF. As DNA, the CDR3 is TGTGCCAGCAGCTTACCAGGGATACAGGATGAGCAGTTCTTC.

The chain employs TRBV20-1 and TRBJ2-3, with D perhaps matching TRBD1 (5 bases). In germline, CDR1 is DFQATT, CDR2 SNEGSKA (reference sequence). The CDR3 spans 14 residues. The V and J ends lost 6 bases and 4 bases respectively, with 17 bases between them. The CDR3 nucleotides read TGCAGTGCCAGAAAAAGGGGTTTGGCAGATACGCAGTATTTT. It is translated as CSARKRGLADTQYF.

The table lists this clonotype with a few counts. The chain couples TRBV6-2 or TRBV6-3 to TRBJ2-6; D is undetermined. The germline V and J ends were trimmed by 3 bases and 4 bases, with 16 bases remaining between them. The CDR3 contains 17 residues. Germline values: CDR1 MNHEY, CDR2 SVGEGT. Here the CDR3 DNA reads TGTGCCAGCAGTTATCCGGACCTTCTCAGAGGGGCCAACGTCCTGACTTTC. Its protein is CASSYPDLLRGANVLTF.